The 14 T cell receptor beta chains presented below share a single source sample, sequenced in a study of blood T cell repertoires in COVID-19. Generated by immunoSEQ multiplex PCR, the TCRdb table keeps only in-frame clones and is missing some. There are about 350,000 clones in the sample; approximately 91% occur only once, and 1% lies in the top ten. Material for sequencing was PBMCs or T cells enriched from blood (not recorded which). These receptors all come from a woman under 40 who had been exposed to COVID-19.

The V gene is TRBV15, the J gene TRBJ1-5, with D possibly being TRBD1 (5 bases). CDR1 LNHNV and CDR2 YYDKDF come from the germline V gene (reference sequence). Trimming took 1 base from V and 6 from J, leaving 13 bases between them. The CDR3 length is 15 residues. CDR3 protein: CATSRGGGAGQPQHF. In DNA, the CDR3 is TGTGCCACCAGCAGAGGGGGAGGGGCAGGTCAGCCCCAGCATTTT.

V and J are TRBV28 and TRBJ1-2; 9 bases line up with TRBD1. Looked up from germline, CDR1 is MDHEN and CDR2 is SYDVKM. V shed 4 bases, J shed 8 bases, and the junction held 11 bases outside the gene matches. CDR3 length: 15 amino acids. The CDR3 DNA follows: TGTGCCAGCAGTTCTCCACAGGGGGCGTGGGACGGCTACACCTTC. It translates to CASSSPQGAWDGYTF.

V usage is TRBV2 and J usage is TRBJ1-4; no clear D gene. The CDR3 totals 13 residues. V was clipped by 6 bases and J by 4 bases, with 9 bases between them. Looked up from germline, CDR1 is SNHLY and CDR2 is FYNNEI. The CDR3 here is CASRRQLNEKLFF. The CDR3 nucleotides read TGTGCCAGCAGGCGACAACTTAATGAAAAACTGTTTTTT.

V is TRBV5-1 and J is TRBJ2-7, with D possibly being TRBD2 (6 bases). Trimming removed 4 bases from V and 3 bases from J, with 14 bases in between. CDR1 is SGHRS, CDR2 YFSETQ, per germline. This CDR3 contains 14 residues. The CDR3 loop reads CASSPEGLIYEQYF. The CDR3 DNA follows: TGCGCCAGCAGCCCGGAGGGCCTAATCTACGAGCAGTACTTC.

This rearrangement joins TRBV5-1 to TRBJ2-1; D is perhaps TRBD2 (6 bases). With 0 bases removed from V and 9 bases from J, the gap between germline ends came to 16 bases. The germline gives CDR1 SGHRS, CDR2 YFSETQ. The CDR3 spans 15 residues. This chain's CDR3 is CASSLAIQPEGEQFF. For the CDR3, the DNA is TGCGCCAGCAGCTTGGCAATCCAGCCGGAGGGTGAGCAGTTCTTC.

The chain couples TRBV5-4 to TRBJ2-7, with TRBD2 identical over 11 bases. The germline V gene has CDR1 SGHNT and CDR2 YYREEE (reference sequence). CDR3 length: 15 amino acids. V was pared by 3 bases and J by 2 bases, with 4 bases of the junction left unmatched. The CDR3 here is CASSSTSGSPYEQYF. The DNA of the CDR3 is TGTGCCAGCAGCTCAACTAGCGGGAGTCCCTACGAGCAGTACTTC.

This rearrangement joins TRBV24-1 to TRBJ1-1, with D unclear. CDR3 length equals 16 residues. Trimming took off 5 bases at V and 5 bases at J, with 20 bases between the two ends. CDR1 is KGHDR and CDR2 is SFDVKD in the germline V gene. The CDR3 DNA is TGTGCCACCAGTGCGGGAGTTATTTCTCCAATAACTGAAGCTTTCTTT. Amino acid sequence: CATSAGVISPITEAFF.

The rearrangement links TRBV12-3 or TRBV12-4 to TRBJ1-1; D is unresolved. The V and J ends lost 6 bases and 6 bases respectively, with 8 bases between them. The length of the CDR3 is 11 residues. The CDR3 DNA sequence: TGTGCCAGCAGGGGCAGATCTGAAGCTTTCTTT. Residues: CASRGRSEAFF.

This clone was observed a single time. This rearrangement joins TRBV11-2 to TRBJ2-5; 7 nucleotides agree with TRBD2. CDR1 is SGHAT and CDR2 is FQNNGV in the germline V gene. The ends lost 0 bases at V and 5 bases at J; junction bases unmatched: 18. This CDR3 contains 19 residues. The CDR3 here is CASSLDLGGSWTSQETQYF. The CDR3 nucleotides read TGTGCCAGCAGCTTAGATCTTGGCGGGAGTTGGACTTCCCAGGAGACCCAGTACTTC.

The chain employs TRBV19 and TRBJ2-1; 7 bases agree with TRBD2. This CDR3 has 18 amino acids. The junction had 15 bases not matched to a gene; V was cut back by 7 bases and J by 0 bases. The germline CDR1 and CDR2 sequences are LNHDA and SQIVND (reference sequence). This CDR3 is CASKNRHPSGGSYNEQFF. The CDR3 nucleotides are TGTGCCAGTAAAAACCGACATCCTAGCGGAGGCTCCTACAATGAGCAGTTCTTC.

This chain uses TRBV7-3 with TRBJ2-3; tentatively, D is TRBD2 (6 bases). CDR3 length: 16 amino acids. The germline V gene encodes CDR1 SGHTA and CDR2 FQGTGA. The V end was cut by 1 base, the J end by 4 bases, with 15 bases between. The CDR3 coding sequence is TGTGCCAGCAGCTTAATCGGAGGGCTAGCCTCAGATACGCAGTATTTT. Protein sequence: CASSLIGGLASDTQYF.

CDR3 sequence (DNA): TGTGCCAGCACTACAGCGTCCGGGGGGTGGAATGAGCAGTTCTTC. Amino acids: CASTTASGGWNEQFF. The chain joins TRBV9 to TRBJ2-1, with 7 bases identical to TRBD2. The germline gives CDR1 SGDLS, CDR2 YYNGEE. V lost 6 bases, J lost 7 bases, and 13 bases stayed unmatched. This CDR3 contains 15 residues.

A single count supports this clone. The chain links TRBV9 to TRBJ2-5; 7 bases agree with TRBD1. Losses at the gene ends were 3 bases for V and 5 bases for J; bases not matched to a gene: 7. The CDR3 spans 14 residues. Germline CDR1 reads SGDLS; CDR2 reads YYNGEE. This CDR3 is CASSALTGSETQYF. Here the CDR3 DNA reads TGTGCCAGCAGCGCCCTGACAGGGTCGGAGACCCAGTACTTC.

This clone was seen a single time. The genes are TRBV29-1 and TRBJ1-1; D gene ambiguous. Trimming removed 3 bases from V and 5 bases from J, with 19 bases in between. CDR3 length: 15 residues. Germline loops: CDR1 SQVTM, CDR2 ANQGSEA. CDR3 sequence reads: CSVDQISVIWTEAFF. CDR3 in DNA: TGCAGCGTTGATCAGATTTCCGTGATATGGACTGAAGCTTTCTTT. Supplemented by reference TRBV29-1 and TRBJ1-1, the full variable domain reads SAVISQKPSRDICQRGTSLTIQCQVDSQVTMMFWYRQQPGQSLTLIATANQGSEATYESGFVIDKFPISRPNLTFSTLTVSNMSPEDSSIYLCSVDQISVIWTEAFFGQGTRLTVV.